Below are 29 T cell receptor beta chains sequenced from a single sample in a study of blood T cells in healthy people across ages. It was with a sample-barcoded 5' primer and a J-beta primer mix that a second PCR of roughly 7 to 12 cycles was run. TCRdb passed the 5' RACE reads through MiXCR, listing each CDR3 protein once. Of hundreds of thousands of distinct CDR3 sequences detected, around 30% appear once; the ten largest clones hold about 18%. The sample consisted of blood. The receptor source for this set is a woman at least 80 years old in good health.

About this clonotype: This clone may be a read error of a much larger clone one base away. This chain uses TRBV12-3 or TRBV12-4 with TRBJ1-2, with a tentative D call TRBD1 (6 bases). The length of the CDR3 is 13 residues. V lost 11 bases and J 2 bases, leaving 15 bases between the germline ends. This CDR3 reads CACRTEENYGYTF. CDR3 bases: TGTGCCTGTCGGACAGAAGAGAACTATGGCTACACCTTC.

A few counts support this clonotype. This chain joins TRBV6-1 and TRBJ1-2, with a possible D match to TRBD1 (6 bases). The CDR3 extends over 15 amino acids. In germline, CDR1 is MNHNS, CDR2 SASEGT. V lost 8 bases and J 2 bases, leaving 18 bases between the germline ends. CDR3 region: CASGSGGRPNYGYTF. The CDR3 bases are TGTGCCAGCGGGAGTGGGGGCAGACCGAACTATGGCTACACCTTC.

This clonotype was recorded a few times. The chain employs TRBV29-1 and TRBJ2-3; no firm D call. The CDR3 has 12 residues. The V gene's germline CDR1 is SQVTM and CDR2 ANQGSEA. The V gene lost 5 bases and the J gene lost 0 bases, with 6 bases spanning the gap. The CDR3 region has the DNA TGCAGCGTTATAGCTAGCACAGATACGCAGTATTTT. This translates into CSVIASTDTQYF.

The sample holds many counts of this clonotype. V and J are TRBV20-1 and TRBJ1-2; D possibly corresponds to TRBD1 (5 bases). There are 13 residues in the CDR3. The ends were cut back, 1 base at V and 7 bases at J, with 13 bases in the middle. The germline V gene has CDR1 DFQATT and CDR2 SNEGSKA (reference sequence). The CDR3 spells CSARVGGSGGYTF. The CDR3 DNA sequence: TGCAGTGCTAGAGTCGGGGGATCGGGTGGCTACACCTTC.

This clonotype was observed a handful of times. The chain links TRBV29-1 to TRBJ2-3; 8 nucleotides match TRBD2. The V segment lost 1 base and the J segment 7 bases; nucleotides outside the gene matches: 10. The CDR3 sequence is 15 residues long. The V gene's germline CDR1 is SQVTM and CDR2 ANQGSEA. CDR3 sequence (DNA): TGCAGCGTTGAAGGGGGACTAGGAGGAACCAATACGCAGTATTTT. Its protein product is CSVEGGLGGTNTQYF.

To note about this clonotype: A much larger clone lies one base from this, so it may be a read error. V gene TRBV6-2 or TRBV6-3 combines with J gene TRBJ2-7, with D perhaps TRBD1 (6 bases). CDR3 size: 18 residues. Per the germline V gene, CDR1 is MNHEY and CDR2 is SVGEGT. V was trimmed by 5 bases and J by 7 bases, leaving 30 bases between them. CDR3 in amino acids: CASSRGLDQHSPYNEQYF. CDR3 bases: TGTGCCAGCAGTAGGGGGTTGGACCAGCACAGTCCCTACAATGAGCAGTACTTC.

With regard to this clonotype: A much larger clone differs from this one at a single base, so this may be a read error. This chain connects TRBV11-2 to TRBJ2-1; weak D call: TRBD2 (5 bases). Germline CDR1 is SGHAT and CDR2 is FQNNGV. The CDR3 contains 14 residues. CDR3 protein: CASRLDYSYNEQLF. The CDR3 region has the DNA TGTGCCAGCAGACTCGACTACTCCTACAATGAGCAGCTCTTC.

In its sample, this clonotype was seen many times. The chain is built from TRBV4-3 and TRBJ2-1, with 10 bases lining up with TRBD1. The germline V gene encodes CDR1 LGHNA and CDR2 YSLEER. The CDR3 loop spans 16 amino acids. With 0 bases clipped from V and 14 bases from J, the junction kept 13 bases outside the gene matches. The CDR3 DNA is TGCGCCAGCAGCCAAGATCGGACAGGGGGGACTCAAGTTAAGTTCTTC. It encodes CASSQDRTGGTQVKFF.

This chain links TRBV20-1 with TRBJ2-5; D might be TRBD1 (5 bases). Germline V gene data show CDR1 as DFQATT and CDR2 as SNEGSKA (reference sequence). The CDR3 totals 14 residues. Trimming shortened V by 2 bases and J by 2 bases, and 12 bases separated the two germline ends. CDR3 sequence (DNA): TGCAGTGCTAGACATGCAGGGAAGCAAGAGACCCAGTACTTC. This encodes CSARHAGKQETQYF.

This clonotype was counted once. The genes are TRBV6-5 and TRBJ2-7; weak D call: TRBD1 (6 bases). With the DNA end fitting TRBJ2-5 better, the J assignment may be wrong. Per the germline V gene, CDR1 is MNHEY and CDR2 is SVGAGI. The CDR3 runs to 15 residues. The CDR3 coding sequence is TGTGCCAGCAGTTACTCGGGGAGTACAGGGGAGACCCAGTACTTC. It encodes CASSYSGSTGETQYF.

With regard to this clonotype: One base away lies a much larger clone, so this may be a sequencing read error. The rearrangement uses TRBV18 and TRBJ2-1; 8 bases agree with TRBD2. The V and J ends lost 4 bases and 7 bases, in that order; junction bases with no gene match: 6. Germline V CDR1 and CDR2: KGHSH, LQKENI. The CDR3 is made up of 14 amino acids. CDR3 DNA: TGTGCCAGCTCACGAGCGGGGGCAAGTAATGAGCAGTTCTTC. Encoded protein: CASSRAGASNEQFF.

This clonotype was recorded at least ten times. The rearrangement uses TRBV4-2 and TRBJ2-1, with D maybe TRBD1 (5 bases). V lost 1 base to trimming and J lost 7 bases, with 17 bases between them. Germline values: CDR1 LGHNA, CDR2 YNFKEQ. The CDR3 has 16 amino acids. The CDR3 DNA is TGTGCCAGCAGCCAAGTGGGGCCGAGTTTATCTAATGAGCAGTTCTTC. Its protein is CASSQVGPSLSNEQFF.

The gene calls are TRBV20-1 and TRBJ1-2; TRBD1 agrees at 7 bases. The V and J ends lost 2 bases and 12 bases, in that order; junction bases with no gene match: 24. Germline V lookup: CDR1 DFQATT, CDR2 SNEGSKA (reference sequence). There are 17 residues in the CDR3. This CDR3 is CSARRPPGLGDSGSHTF. DNA for the CDR3: TGCAGTGCTAGACGTCCTCCCGGTTTAGGGGACAGCGGTTCCCACACCTTC.

This chain joins TRBV6-2 or TRBV6-3 and TRBJ2-7; 7 bases are a match to TRBD1. CDR3 length equals 17 residues. Losses at the gene ends were 6 bases for V and 2 bases for J; bases not matched to a gene: 16. Germline V lookup: CDR1 MNHEY, CDR2 SVGEGT. As DNA, the CDR3 is TGTGCCAGCAGCCTCATGTCTCGGACAGGACCCACCTACGAGCAGTACTTC. It specifies CASSLMSRTGPTYEQYF.

The V and J genes are TRBV19 and TRBJ1-2; D not resolved. The CDR3 spans 12 residues. V lost 7 bases to trimming and J lost 3 bases, with 9 bases between them. Germline V gene lookup returns CDR1 LNHDA and CDR2 SQIVND (reference sequence). The CDR3 coding sequence is TGTGCCAGTACTACTGGAGACTATGGCTACACCTTC. Translation: CASTTGDYGYTF.

The chain links TRBV4-1 to TRBJ1-6; D is uncertain. This CDR3 is built from 14 residues. Germline lookup yields CDR1 MGHRA and CDR2 YSYEKL. Trimming took off 0 bases at V and 6 bases at J, with 6 bases between the two ends. CDR3 bases: TGCGCCAGCAGCCAAGAGGGTTTTAATTCACCCCTCCACTTT. Translation gives CASSQEGFNSPLHF.

This clonotype was seen many times. This chain uses TRBV5-1 with TRBJ1-5; the D is unclear. V was clipped by 2 bases and J by 6 bases, with 15 bases between them. The V gene's germline CDR1 is SGHRS and CDR2 YFSETQ. The CDR3 contains 15 residues. CDR3 residues: CASSLLPHSGQPQHF. CDR3 coding DNA: TGCGCCAGCAGCTTACTTCCCCACTCGGGTCAGCCCCAGCATTTT.

This clonotype occurred a few times. The V gene is TRBV3-1, the J gene TRBJ2-3; the D gene is possibly TRBD2 (7 bases). The V gene's germline CDR1 is LGHDT and CDR2 YNNKEL (reference sequence). Trimming stripped 2 bases from V and 5 bases from J, with 17 bases between. The CDR3 is made up of 16 amino acids. The CDR3 loop reads CASSQTSRGAGDTQYF. CDR3 bases: TGTGCCAGCAGCCAAACGAGCCGGGGGGCGGGAGATACGCAGTATTTT.

The rearrangement joins TRBV5-1 to TRBJ1-6, with TRBD1 matching over 10 bases. J was trimmed by 9 bases and V by 3 bases; bases with no gene match: 9. CDR3 length: 16 residues. Germline V gene sequence: CDR1 SGHRS, CDR2 YFSETQ. The CDR3 loop is CASSSRTGGFGSPLHF. The CDR3 DNA sequence: TGCGCCAGCAGCTCTCGGACAGGGGGGTTCGGTTCACCCCTCCACTTT.

This clonotype was seen at least ten times. This chain links TRBV3-1 with TRBJ2-7; D gene unclear. Deletions cut 0 bases from V and 4 bases from J, with 4 bases between. The CDR3 covers 12 residues. Germline V CDR1 and CDR2: LGHDT, YNNKEL (reference sequence). CDR3 in DNA: TGTGCCAGCAGCCAAGAAGTGTACGAGCAGTACTTC. Translation gives CASSQEVYEQYF.

This clonotype was seen many times. This sequence joins TRBV10-3 and TRBJ2-6; maybe TRBD2 (5 bases). V was clipped by 7 bases and J by 3 bases, with 16 bases between them. CDR1 and CDR2 (germline): ENHRY, SYGVKD. This CDR3 is built from 16 residues. This CDR3 is CAIKSSEGSGANVLTF. CDR3 DNA: TGTGCCATCAAGTCATCTGAGGGCAGTGGGGCCAACGTCCTGACTTTC.

This clonotype was counted only a few times. This chain uses TRBV2 with TRBJ2-1; a weak D match, TRBD1 (5 bases). Germline V gives CDR1 SNHLY, CDR2 FYNNEI. This CDR3 contains 15 residues. The ends were cut back, 1 base at V and 0 bases at J, with 7 bases in the middle. This CDR3 is CASSEERGSYNEQFF. In DNA, the CDR3 is TGTGCCAGCAGTGAAGAAAGGGGCTCCTACAATGAGCAGTTCTTC.

Ten or more counts support this clonotype. This chain connects TRBV12-3 or TRBV12-4 to TRBJ2-7, with no clear D. This CDR3 comprises 16 residues. V was shortened by 8 bases and J by 4 bases, with 24 bases between the two germline ends. CDR3 nucleotides: TGTGCCAGCCAAGACCCTCGGGCCCGCCACCTATACGAGCAGTACTTC. Protein: CASQDPRARHLYEQYF.

A remark on this clonotype: This may come from a read error, since a much larger clone is one base off. The chain links TRBV6-6 to TRBJ2-5; the D is unclear. The CDR3 runs 16 residues. Trimming removed 6 bases at V and 3 bases at J, with 20 bases between. Germline V CDR1 and CDR2: MNHNY, SVGAGI (reference sequence). CDR3 nucleotide sequence: TGTGCCAGCAGCCTGAGGTGGGCAGGCGGTAAAGAGACCCAGTACTTC. Protein sequence: CASSLRWAGGKETQYF.

This clonotype was counted at least ten times. The chain couples TRBV7-6 to TRBJ2-5; 12 bases are a match to TRBD1. Germline V gene lookup returns CDR1 SGHVS and CDR2 FNYEAQ. This CDR3 comprises 15 residues. V lost 5 bases to trimming and J lost 5 bases; unmatched junction nucleotides: 6. The CDR3 sequence is CASSTGTGGLETQYF. CDR3 nucleotides: TGTGCCAGCAGCACCGGGACAGGGGGCCTGGAGACCCAGTACTTC. The full variable domain, rest sourced from reference TRBV7-6 and TRBJ2-5, is GAGVSQSPRYKVTKRGQDVALRCDPISGHVSLYWYRQALGQGPEFLTYFNYEAQQDKSGLPNDRFSAERPEGSISTLTIQRTEQRDSAMYRCASSTGTGGLETQYFGPGTRLLVL.

This clonotype occurred a few times. The CDR3 protein is CASSQGAGATEAFF. CDR3 DNA sequence: TGTGCCAGCAGCCAAGGCGCAGGGGCAACTGAAGCTTTCTTT. This chain links TRBV4-2 with TRBJ1-1, with D maybe TRBD1 (6 bases). The CDR3 extends over 14 amino acids. With 1 base removed from V and 5 bases from J, the gap between germline ends came to 11 bases. CDR1 is LGHNA and CDR2 is YNFKEQ in the germline V gene.

In its sample, this clonotype was seen many times. This chain uses TRBV20-1 with TRBJ2-1; 13 nucleotides match TRBD2. The germline V gene encodes CDR1 DFQATT and CDR2 SNEGSKA (reference sequence). Germline trimming cut 5 bases from V and 3 bases from J; bases unmatched to any gene: 4. This CDR3 region has 15 residues. In DNA, the CDR3 is TGCAGTGCTGGACTAGCGGGGGCGAACTACAATGAGCAGTTCTTC. Its protein is CSAGLAGANYNEQFF.

This clonotype was counted a few times. This sequence may be a read error, since a much larger clone differs from it by one base. The V and J genes are TRBV7-2 and TRBJ2-3; TRBD2 might be the D (6 bases). Germline V CDR1 and CDR2: SGHTA, FQGNSA. V lost 1 base, J lost 4 bases, and 12 bases lay in between. The CDR3 is 15 residues long. Here the CDR3 reads CASSLERPSADTQYF. The CDR3 nucleotides are TGTGCCAGCAGCTTAGAGCGGCCTAGCGCAGATACGCAGTATTTT. The full variable domain, in which reference TRBV7-2 and TRBJ2-3 provide the parts outside the CDR3, is GAGVSQSPSNKVTEKGKDVELRCDPISGHTALYWYRQSLGQGLEFLIYFQGNSAPDKSGLPSDRFSAERTGGSVSTLTIQRTQQEDSAVYLCASSLERPSADTQYFGPGTRLTVL.

This clonotype was seen ten or more times. The chain has TRBV7-9 and TRBJ1-1; D is perhaps TRBD1 (6 bases). Trimming shortened V by 5 bases and J by 0 bases, and 16 bases separated the two germline ends. The CDR3 has 16 amino acids. Germline V gene data show CDR1 as SEHNR and CDR2 as FQNEAQ (reference sequence). Here the CDR3 reads CASSLGGAGMNTEAFF. CDR3 bases: TGTGCCAGCAGCCTTGGGGGCGCGGGTATGAACACTGAAGCTTTCTTT.